This T cell receptor (beta chain) was retrieved from a study of blood T cell repertoires in COVID-19. Study-wide context: Both acute and convalescent COVID-19 samples were obtained from the United States, Italy and Spain. T cells, B-cell-depleted T cells, or PBMCs supplied cDNA or gDNA.

Concerning this clone: A read error may account for a junction end that differs from germline.

In the source study's methods: It was from reference gene primer amplification that nucleated cell counts were estimated. Sequenced by immunoSEQ multiplex PCR; TCRdb stores in-frame clones only, minus some. D and trimming come from the DNA, and the V and J calls and clone size come from that table. The sample holds under 300,000 clones; about 91% are singletons and the top ten take 1% to 1.5%. Germline-derived CDR1 and CDR2 are DFQATT and SNEGSKA (reference sequence). CDR3 size: 8 residues. V and J are TRBV20-1 and TRBJ1-2; D perhaps matches TRBD1 (5 bases). The clonotype comes from a human donor in a cohort exposed to, infected with or recovered from COVID-19 (not recorded which). The donor label of this sample is uncertain. The sample comprised PBMCs or T cells enriched from blood (not recorded which). The DNA of the CDR3 is TGCAGTGCTGCGGGGCGAGCCTTC. Its protein product is CSAAGRAF.